Following are 10 T cell receptor beta chains from one sample sequenced in a study of identical twins. TCRdb processed the 5' RACE reads anew with MiXCR; each CDR3 protein has one entry. The sample records more than 600,000 distinct CDR3 sequences, 15% to 20% being singletons. These sequences were also reported in another study, on T cells expressing NK-cell markers.

The specimen sequenced was PBMCs. Receptors were obtained from a woman younger than 35 in good health.

The chain recombines TRBV6-6 with TRBJ1-1; D is undetermined. Trimming cost V 7 bases and J 1 base, with 10 bases left between them. CDR1 is MNHNY, CDR2 SVGAGI, per germline (reference sequence). The CDR3 length is 13 residues. The CDR3 reads CASISRWNTEAFF. The CDR3 DNA sequence: TGTGCCAGCATAAGCCGGTGGAACACTGAAGCTTTCTTT.

At least ten counts were recorded for this clonotype. This sequence joins TRBV7-2 and TRBJ2-3; D perhaps matches TRBD1 (6 bases). Germline V gene lookup returns CDR1 SGHTA and CDR2 FQGNSA. The CDR3 spans 17 residues. V lost 3 bases to trimming and J lost 2 bases, with 18 bases between them. The CDR3 loop reads CASSLSGTLGSTDTQYF. The CDR3 bases are TGTGCCAGCAGCTTGTCCGGGACATTAGGCTCCACAGATACGCAGTATTTT.

This chain joins TRBV10-2 and TRBJ1-1; 10 bases map to TRBD1. Trimming cost V 7 bases and J 4 bases; bases outside gene matches: 12. Germline V lookup: CDR1 WSHSY, CDR2 SAAADI. The length of the CDR3 is 16 residues. CDR3 in DNA: TGCGCCAGCACCTGGACAGGGGGGGCAAGGGGCACTGAAGCTTTCTTT. Protein: CASTWTGGARGTEAFF.

This clonotype was counted only a few times. The V gene is TRBV20-1, the J gene TRBJ2-3; TRBD1 might be the D (6 bases). Trimming removed 3 bases from V and 2 bases from J, with 15 bases in between. In germline, CDR1 is DFQATT, CDR2 SNEGSKA (reference sequence). The CDR3 runs 15 residues. The DNA for the CDR3 is TGCAGTGCTAGCGACGACAGGAGGATCACAGATACGCAGTATTTT. Translation: CSASDDRRITDTQYF.

This clonotype has just a few counts. The J gene is TRBJ1-2, the V gene TRBV12-3 or TRBV12-4; no clear D gene. The CDR3 extends over 13 amino acids. V lost 4 bases and J 6 bases, leaving 12 bases between the germline ends. DNA for the CDR3: TGTGCCAGCAGTTACGGAGCGTTACATGGCTACACCTTC. Residues: CASSYGALHGYTF.

This clonotype was observed a handful of times. The chain is built from TRBV30 and TRBJ2-1; 8 bases fit TRBD2. The CDR3 contains 11 residues. The germline V gene has CDR1 GTSNPN and CDR2 SVGIG (reference sequence). After removal of 8 bases from V and 10 bases from J, the junction contained 7 bases not matched to a gene. As DNA, the CDR3 is TGTGCCGCTAGCACTAGCGGAGAGCAGTTCTTC. As protein: CAASTSGEQFF. Full variable domain (remainder filled in from reference TRBV30 and TRBJ2-1): SQTIHQWPATLVQPVGSPLSLECTVEGTSNPNLYWYRQAAGRGLQLLFYSVGIGQISSEVPQNLSASRPQDRQFILSSKKLLLSDSGFYLCAASTSGEQFFGPGTRLTVL.

The rearrangement uses TRBV6-5 and TRBJ1-2; tentative D call: TRBD1 (5 bases). V lost 4 bases to trimming and J lost 8 bases, with 17 bases between them. The CDR3 contains 14 residues. CDR1 and CDR2 (germline): MNHEY, SVGAGI. The CDR3 spells CASSSSPGLRGYTF. The DNA for the CDR3 is TGTGCCAGCAGTTCCTCCCCGGGACTTCGCGGCTACACCTTC.

This clonotype was found a few times. The chain links TRBV4-1 to TRBJ2-1; D is perhaps TRBD2 (6 bases). CDR1 and CDR2 (germline): MGHRA, YSYEKL. CDR3 length equals 13 residues. Trimming shortened V by 2 bases and J by 7 bases, and 9 bases separated the two germline ends. In DNA, the CDR3 is TGCGCCAGCAGCCAACCGAGCGGGAATGAGCAGTTCTTC. Protein sequence: CASSQPSGNEQFF.

This sequence joins TRBV6-2 or TRBV6-3 and TRBJ2-7; perhaps D is TRBD1 or TRBD2 (6 bases each). V lost 7 bases and J 3 bases, leaving 10 bases between the germline ends. CDR3 length: 12 amino acids. Looked up from germline, CDR1 is MNHEY and CDR2 is SVGEGT. The CDR3 bases are TGTGCCAGCATAGGGGGGATCTACGAGCAGTACTTC. This translates into CASIGGIYEQYF.

This sequence joins TRBV12-3 or TRBV12-4 and TRBJ1-4, with 7 bases matching TRBD1. Losses at the gene ends were 6 bases for V and 5 bases for J; bases not matched to a gene: 6. The CDR3 is 14 amino acids. The CDR3: CASRRTGLNEKLFF. The DNA of the CDR3 is TGTGCCAGCAGACGGACAGGATTAAATGAAAAACTGTTTTTT.